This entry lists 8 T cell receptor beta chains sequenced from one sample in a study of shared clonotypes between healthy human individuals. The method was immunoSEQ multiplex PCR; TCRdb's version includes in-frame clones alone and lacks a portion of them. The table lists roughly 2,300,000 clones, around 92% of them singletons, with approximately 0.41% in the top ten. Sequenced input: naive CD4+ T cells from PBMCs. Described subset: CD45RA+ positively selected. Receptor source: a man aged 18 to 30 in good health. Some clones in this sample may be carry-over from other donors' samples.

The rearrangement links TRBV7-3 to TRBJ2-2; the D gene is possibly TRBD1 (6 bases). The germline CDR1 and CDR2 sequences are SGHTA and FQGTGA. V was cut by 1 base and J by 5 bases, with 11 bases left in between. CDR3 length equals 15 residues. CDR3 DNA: TGTGCCAGCAGCTTAAAGCCCGGGACAACCGGGGAGCTGTTTTTT. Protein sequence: CASSLKPGTTGELFF.

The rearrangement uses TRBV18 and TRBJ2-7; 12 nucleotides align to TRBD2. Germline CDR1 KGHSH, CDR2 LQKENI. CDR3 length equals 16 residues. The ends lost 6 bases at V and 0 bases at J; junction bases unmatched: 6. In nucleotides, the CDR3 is TGTGCCAGCTCGGGACTAGCGGGCAAAAGCTCCTACGAGCAGTACTTC. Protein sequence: CASSGLAGKSSYEQYF. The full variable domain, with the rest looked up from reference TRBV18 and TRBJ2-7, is NAGVMQNPRHLVRRRGQEARLRCSPMKGHSHVYWYRQLPEEGLKFMVYLQKENIIDESGMPKERFSAEFPKEGPSILRIQQVVRGDSAAYFCASSGLAGKSSYEQYFGPGTRLTVT.

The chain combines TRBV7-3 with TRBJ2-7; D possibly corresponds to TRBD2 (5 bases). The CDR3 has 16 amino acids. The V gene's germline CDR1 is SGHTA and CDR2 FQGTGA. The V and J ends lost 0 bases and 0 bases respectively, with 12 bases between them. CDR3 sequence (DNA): TGTGCCAGCAGCTTAACGCCCAGCGGAAACTCCTACGAGCAGTACTTC. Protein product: CASSLTPSGNSYEQYF.

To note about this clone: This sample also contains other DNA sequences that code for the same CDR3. CDR3 sequence reads: CASSFLGSYEQYF. CDR3 DNA: TGTGCCAGCAGTTTCCTGGGCTCCTACGAGCAGTACTTC. This chain links TRBV27 with TRBJ2-7; no clear D. Germline-derived CDR1 and CDR2 are MNHEY and SMNVEV (reference sequence). Trimming stripped 3 bases from V and 0 bases from J, with 6 bases between. This CDR3 comprises 13 residues.

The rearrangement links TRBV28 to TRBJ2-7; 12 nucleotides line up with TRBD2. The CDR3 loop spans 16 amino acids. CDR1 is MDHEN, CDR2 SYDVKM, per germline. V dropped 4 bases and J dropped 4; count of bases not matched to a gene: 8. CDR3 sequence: CASSSLLAGGRYEQYF. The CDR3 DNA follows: TGTGCCAGCAGTTCCCTACTAGCGGGAGGACGGTACGAGCAGTACTTC.

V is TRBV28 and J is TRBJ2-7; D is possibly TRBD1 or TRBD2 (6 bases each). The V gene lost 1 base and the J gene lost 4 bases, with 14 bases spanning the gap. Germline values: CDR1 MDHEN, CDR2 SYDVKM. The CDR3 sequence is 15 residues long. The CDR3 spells CASSLYDRRGYEQYF. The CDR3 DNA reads TGTGCCAGCAGTTTATACGACAGGAGGGGTTACGAGCAGTACTTC.

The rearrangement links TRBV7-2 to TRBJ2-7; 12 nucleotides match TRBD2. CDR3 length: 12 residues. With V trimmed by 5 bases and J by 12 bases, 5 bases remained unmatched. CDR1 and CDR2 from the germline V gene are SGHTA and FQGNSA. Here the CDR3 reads CASSLASGRAYF. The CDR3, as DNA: TGTGCCAGCAGCCTTGCTAGCGGGAGGGCGTACTTC.

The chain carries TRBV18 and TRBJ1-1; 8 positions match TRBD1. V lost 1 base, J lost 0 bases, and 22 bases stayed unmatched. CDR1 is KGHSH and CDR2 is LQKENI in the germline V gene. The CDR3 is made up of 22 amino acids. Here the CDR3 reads CASSPQQIQGALVGLLNTEAFF. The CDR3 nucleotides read TGTGCCAGCTCACCACAGCAGATCCAGGGGGCCTTGGTCGGGTTACTGAACACTGAAGCTTTCTTT.